One and the same sample provided the 5 T cell receptor beta chains below, sequenced in a study of blood T cell repertoires in COVID-19 (dated by TCRdb to the early 2020s). The library was obtained by the immunoSEQ multiplex PCR assay. TCRdb took this table from immuneACCESS and kept in-frame rearrangements with V and J called. Such tables lack part of the clones; where checked against another copy, unresolved V genes explain under half of the gap, and the rest is unexplained. Within this sample are 70,000 or so clones, with roughly 73% of them counted one time only. The ten biggest clones cover approximately 50% of the sample. Sequencing was performed on peripheral blood. All receptors derive from a human donor in a cohort sampled during active COVID-19.

The chain couples TRBV5-1 to TRBJ2-7; TRBD1 matches 10 bases. This CDR3 spans 18 amino acids. Germline CDR1 and CDR2: SGHRS and YFSETQ. The V segment lost 3 bases and the J segment 2 bases; nucleotides outside the gene matches: 14. CDR3 nucleotides: TGCGCCAGCAGCTCCGGGACAGGGGCCCTTACTTCAACCTACGAGCAGTACTTC. Translating it yields CASSSGTGALTSTYEQYF.

J is TRBJ2-1 and V is TRBV10-3; 10 positions match TRBD2. This CDR3 comprises 15 residues. CDR1 and CDR2 (germline): ENHRY, SYGVKD. With V trimmed by 11 bases and J by 9 bases, 16 bases remained unmatched. The CDR3 loop is CAVRGGSGGATEQFF. DNA of the CDR3: TGTGCCGTCCGGGGAGGGAGCGGGGGGGCCACTGAGCAGTTCTTC.

The chain employs TRBV30 and TRBJ1-1, with D unclear. Trimming took 5 bases from V and 3 from J, leaving 7 bases between them. The CDR3 is 11 amino acids. The germline V gene encodes CDR1 GTSNPN and CDR2 SVGIG (reference sequence). The CDR3 loop is CAWAPDTEAFF. The CDR3 bases are TGTGCCTGGGCCCCCGACACTGAAGCTTTCTTT.

V is TRBV2 and J is TRBJ2-2; tentative D call: TRBD1 (6 bases). V lost 5 bases and J 2 bases, leaving 9 bases between the germline ends. CDR3 length equals 14 residues. The V gene's germline CDR1 is SNHLY and CDR2 FYNNEI. The CDR3 reads CASSYRDNTGELFF. The CDR3 region has the DNA TGTGCCAGCAGTTACAGGGACAACACCGGGGAGCTGTTTTTT. Using reference TRBV2 and TRBJ2-2 for the parts outside the CDR3, the full variable domain is EPEVTQTPSHQVTQMGQEVILRCVPISNHLYFYWYRQILGQKVEFLVSFYNNEISEKSEIFDDQFSVERPDGSNFTLKIRSTKLEDSAMYFCASSYRDNTGELFFGEGSRLTVL.

The J gene is TRBJ1-2, the V gene TRBV5-4; unclear D gene. This CDR3 contains 14 residues. The germline V gene has CDR1 SGHNT and CDR2 YYREEE (reference sequence). Between the trimmed V and J ends, which lost 3 bases and 5 bases, there was a span of 14 bases. The CDR3 nucleotides read TGTGCCAGCAGCTCCGCGGCCGAGAGGTATGGCTACACCTTC. This gives the protein CASSSAAERYGYTF.